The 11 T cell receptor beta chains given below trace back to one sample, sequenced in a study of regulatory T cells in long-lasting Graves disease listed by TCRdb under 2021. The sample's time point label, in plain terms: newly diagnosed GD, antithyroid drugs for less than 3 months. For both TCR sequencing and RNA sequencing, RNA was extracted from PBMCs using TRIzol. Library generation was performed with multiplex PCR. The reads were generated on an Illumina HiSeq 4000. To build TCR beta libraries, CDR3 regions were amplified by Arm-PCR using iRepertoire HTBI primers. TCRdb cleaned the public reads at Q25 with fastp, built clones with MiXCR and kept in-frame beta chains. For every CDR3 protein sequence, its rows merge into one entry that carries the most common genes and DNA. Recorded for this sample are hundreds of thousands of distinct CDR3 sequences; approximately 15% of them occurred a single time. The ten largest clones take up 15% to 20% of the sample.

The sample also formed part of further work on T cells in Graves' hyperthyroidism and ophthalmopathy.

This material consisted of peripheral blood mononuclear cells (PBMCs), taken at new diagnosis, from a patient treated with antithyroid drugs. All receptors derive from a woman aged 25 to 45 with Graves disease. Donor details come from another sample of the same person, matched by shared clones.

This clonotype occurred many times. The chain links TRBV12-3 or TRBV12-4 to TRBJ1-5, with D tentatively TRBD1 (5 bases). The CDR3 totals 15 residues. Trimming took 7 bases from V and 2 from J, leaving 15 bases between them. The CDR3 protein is CASNYLGDGNQPQHF. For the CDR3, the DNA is TGTGCCAGCAATTACCTAGGGGATGGCAATCAGCCCCAGCATTTT.

CDR3 sequence: CASSPLAGGINEQFF. CDR3 sequence (DNA): TGTGCCAGCAGCCCCCTAGCGGGAGGGATTAATGAGCAGTTCTTC. The rearrangement joins TRBV7-8 to TRBJ2-1; 12 bases line up with TRBD2. This CDR3 comprises 15 residues. Germline V gene lookup returns CDR1 SGHVS and CDR2 FQNEAQ. V lost 5 bases to trimming and J lost 7 bases; unmatched junction nucleotides: 6.

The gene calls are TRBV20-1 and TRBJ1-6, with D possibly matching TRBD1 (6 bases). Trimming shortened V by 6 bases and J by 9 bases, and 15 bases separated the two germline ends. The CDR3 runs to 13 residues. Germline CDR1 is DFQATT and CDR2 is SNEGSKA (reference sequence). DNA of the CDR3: TGCAGTGCCGAAAGGGACAATGGTTCACCCCTCCACTTT. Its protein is CSAERDNGSPLHF.

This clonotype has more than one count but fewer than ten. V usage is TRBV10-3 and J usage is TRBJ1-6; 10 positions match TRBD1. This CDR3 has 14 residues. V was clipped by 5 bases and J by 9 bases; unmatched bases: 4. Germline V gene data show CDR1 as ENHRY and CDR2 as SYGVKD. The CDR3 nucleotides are TGTGCCATCAGTCGGACAGGGGGTTTTTCACCCCTCCACTTT. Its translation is CAISRTGGFSPLHF.

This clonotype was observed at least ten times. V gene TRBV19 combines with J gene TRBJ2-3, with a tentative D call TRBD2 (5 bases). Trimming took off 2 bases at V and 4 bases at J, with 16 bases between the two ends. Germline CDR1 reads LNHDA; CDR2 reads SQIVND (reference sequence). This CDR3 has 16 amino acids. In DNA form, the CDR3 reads TGTGCCAGTAGTATATCGGCCCGCGGGTCGGCAGATACGCAGTATTTT. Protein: CASSISARGSADTQYF. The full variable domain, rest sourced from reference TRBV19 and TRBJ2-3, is DGGITQSPKYLFRKEGQNVTLSCEQNLNHDAMYWYRQDPGQGLRLIYYSQIVNDFQKGDIAEGYSVSREKKESFPLTVTSAQKNPTAFYLCASSISARGSADTQYFGPGTRLTVL.

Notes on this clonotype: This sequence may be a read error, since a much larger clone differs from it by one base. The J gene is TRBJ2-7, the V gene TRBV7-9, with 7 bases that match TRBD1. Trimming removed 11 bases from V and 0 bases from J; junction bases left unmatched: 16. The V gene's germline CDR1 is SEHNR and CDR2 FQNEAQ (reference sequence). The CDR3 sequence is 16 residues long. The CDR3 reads CAGTEQEGTASYEQYF. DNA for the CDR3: TGTGCCGGCACCGAACAGGAAGGGACAGCCTCCTACGAGCAGTACTTC.

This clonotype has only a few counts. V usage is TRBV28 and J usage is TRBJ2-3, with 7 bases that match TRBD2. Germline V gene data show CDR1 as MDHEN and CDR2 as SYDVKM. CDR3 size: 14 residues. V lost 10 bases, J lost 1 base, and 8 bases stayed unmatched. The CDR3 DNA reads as TGTGCCACCGGAAGCGGGGTTGGCACAGATACGCAGTATTTT. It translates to CATGSGVGTDTQYF.

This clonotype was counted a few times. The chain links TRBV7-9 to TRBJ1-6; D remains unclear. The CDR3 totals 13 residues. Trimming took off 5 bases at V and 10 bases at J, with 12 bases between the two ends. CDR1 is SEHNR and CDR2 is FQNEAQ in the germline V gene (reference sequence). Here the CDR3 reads CASSPEVSSPLHF. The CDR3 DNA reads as TGTGCCAGCAGCCCAGAGGTTAGCTCACCCCTCCACTTT.

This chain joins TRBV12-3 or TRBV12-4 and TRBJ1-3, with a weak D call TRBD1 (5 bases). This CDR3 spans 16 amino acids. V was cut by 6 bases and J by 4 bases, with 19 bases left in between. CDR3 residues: CASSISGLWYGNTIYF. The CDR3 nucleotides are TGTGCCAGCAGCATCTCGGGACTCTGGTACGGAAACACCATATATTTT.

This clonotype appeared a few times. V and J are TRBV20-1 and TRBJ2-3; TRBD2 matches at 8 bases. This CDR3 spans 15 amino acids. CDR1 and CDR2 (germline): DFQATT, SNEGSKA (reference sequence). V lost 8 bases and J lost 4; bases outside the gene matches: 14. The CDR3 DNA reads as TGCAGTCGTAAGGTAGCGGGATTTCAGGCAGATACGCAGTATTTT. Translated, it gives CSRKVAGFQADTQYF.

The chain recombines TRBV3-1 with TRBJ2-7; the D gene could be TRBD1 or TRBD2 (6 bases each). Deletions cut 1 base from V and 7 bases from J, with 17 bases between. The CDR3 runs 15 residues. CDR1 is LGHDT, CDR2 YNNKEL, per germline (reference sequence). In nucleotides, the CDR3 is TGTGCCAGCAGCCAAGTTTTAGGCGGAGGGGGTGAGCAGTACTTC. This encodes CASSQVLGGGGEQYF.